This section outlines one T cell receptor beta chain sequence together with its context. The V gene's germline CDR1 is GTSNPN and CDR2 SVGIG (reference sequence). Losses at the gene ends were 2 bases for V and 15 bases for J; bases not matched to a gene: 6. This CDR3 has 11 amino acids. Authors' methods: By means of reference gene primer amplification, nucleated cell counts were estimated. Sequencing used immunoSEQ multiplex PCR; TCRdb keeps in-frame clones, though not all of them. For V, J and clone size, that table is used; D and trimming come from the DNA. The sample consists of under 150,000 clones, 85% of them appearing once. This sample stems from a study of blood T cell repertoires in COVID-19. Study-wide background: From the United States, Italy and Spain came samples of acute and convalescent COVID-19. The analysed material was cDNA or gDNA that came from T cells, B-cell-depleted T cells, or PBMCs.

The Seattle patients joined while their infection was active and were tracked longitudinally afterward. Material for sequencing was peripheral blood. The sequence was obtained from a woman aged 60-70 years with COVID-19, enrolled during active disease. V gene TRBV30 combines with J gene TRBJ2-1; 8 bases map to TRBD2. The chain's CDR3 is CAWSSSGGRFF. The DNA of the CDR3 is TGTGCCTGGAGTTCCTCGGGGGGGCGGTTCTTC. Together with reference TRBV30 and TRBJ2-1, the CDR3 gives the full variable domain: SQTIHQWPATLVQPVGSPLSLECTVEGTSNPNLYWYRQAAGRGLQLLFYSVGIGQISSEVPQNLSASRPQDRQFILSSKKLLLSDSGFYLCAWSSSGGRFFGPGTRLTVL.